A single T cell receptor (beta chain) is shown here with its context. Its matching antigen is unknown. This sample is drawn from a study of cytomegalovirus exposure and HLA in healthy donors. Study results and caveats: Associated with cytomegalovirus, according to the listing, were some 150 TCR beta chains. The tendency of first-cohort TCR clusters to co-occur in the 100 to 150 validation repertoires emerged from a later analysis. According to reports, the classifier identified cytomegalovirus status with high specificity and sensitivity.

The CDR3 is 17 amino acids. Germline-derived CDR1 and CDR2 are MNHEY and SMNVEV (reference sequence). V was trimmed by 8 bases and J by 4 bases, leaving 24 bases between them. TCRdb's copy holds only in-frame clones and misses some; the assay was immunoSEQ multiplex PCR. Of roughly 170,000 clones listed, around 82% are singletons. The chain links TRBV27 to TRBJ1-3, with TRBD1 as a possible D gene (6 bases). This clonotype was obtained from a woman aged 18 to 35 in good health and CMV-seropositive. The sequenced sample consisted of PBMCs. The CDR3 sequence is CASLQGPSPYFGNTIYF. DNA of the CDR3: TGTGCCAGCCTACAGGGACCGTCTCCTTACTTCGGAAACACCATATATTTT.